What follows are 13 T cell receptor beta chains derived from one specimen sequenced in a study of identifying expanded T cells in peripheral blood. Sequencing used immunoSEQ multiplex PCR; TCRdb keeps in-frame clones, though not all of them. The sample has some 100,000 clones; around 85% are singletons. The sequenced sample was blood. The source of these receptors is a person aged 18 to 69 in good health.

This sequence joins TRBV5-1 and TRBJ2-1, with D perhaps TRBD2 (6 bases). The CDR3 loop spans 15 amino acids. V was cut by 2 bases and J by 2 bases, with 11 bases left in between. CDR1 and CDR2 from the germline V gene are SGHRS and YFSETQ. The CDR3 is CASSLAGGTYNEQFF. The CDR3 bases are TGCGCCAGCAGCTTAGCGGGTGGAACCTACAATGAGCAGTTCTTC.

The rearrangement joins TRBV2 to TRBJ2-7; D is uncertain. The V gene's germline CDR1 is SNHLY and CDR2 FYNNEI. Trimming cost V 0 bases and J 2 bases, with 11 bases left between them. This CDR3 region has 15 residues. CDR3 region: CASSEAPYAAYEQYF. The CDR3 coding sequence is TGTGCCAGCAGTGAAGCACCCTACGCGGCCTACGAGCAGTACTTC.

V is TRBV29-1 and J is TRBJ1-6; D is undetermined. V lost 5 bases and J lost 3, with 17 bases in between. Germline V lookup: CDR1 SQVTM, CDR2 ANQGSEA. The CDR3 consists of 16 residues. The CDR3 is CSVQLGPQGYNSPLHF. In DNA form, the CDR3 reads TGCAGCGTTCAACTAGGCCCCCAAGGCTATAATTCACCCCTCCACTTT.

The chain is built from TRBV9 and TRBJ1-6; D unclear. Trimming removed 2 bases from V and 9 bases from J, with 6 bases in between. Germline values: CDR1 SGDLS, CDR2 YYNGEE. This CDR3 has 12 amino acids. The DNA of the CDR3 is TGTGCCAGCAGCGTGGGGATTTCACCCCTCCACTTT. This sequence encodes CASSVGISPLHF.

The chain joins TRBV10-3 to TRBJ2-2; 7 nucleotides line up with TRBD1. The CDR3 has 13 amino acids. The ends lost 8 bases at V and 4 bases at J; junction bases unmatched: 4. Germline CDR1 ENHRY, CDR2 SYGVKD. CDR3 loop: CAILTGSTGELFF. The CDR3 DNA follows: TGTGCCATCCTGACAGGGAGCACCGGGGAGCTGTTTTTT.

The chain joins TRBV29-1 to TRBJ1-1; D uncertain. Between the trimmed V and J ends, which lost 7 bases and 5 bases, there was a span of 11 bases. Germline CDR1 and CDR2: SQVTM and ANQGSEA. There are 11 residues in the CDR3. This chain's CDR3 is CSAATPTEAFF. Written as DNA, the CDR3 is TGCAGCGCCGCGACACCGACTGAAGCTTTCTTT.

The genes are TRBV4-1 and TRBJ2-5, with D perhaps matching TRBD2 (6 bases). Germline CDR1 MGHRA, CDR2 YSYEKL. Trimming stripped 0 bases from V and 2 bases from J, with 10 bases between. CDR3 length equals 15 residues. As DNA, the CDR3 is TGCGCCAGCAGCCAAGACGGGGGACCTCAAGAGACCCAGTACTTC. It encodes CASSQDGGPQETQYF.

This clone occurred once. The CDR3 DNA sequence: TGTGCCAGCAGCTTAGGCCGAGGTTTGGGGCAGTTCTTC. Translating gives CASSLGRGLGQFF. This chain links TRBV13 with TRBJ2-1; D not certain. The germline V and J ends were trimmed by 0 bases and 12 bases, with 12 bases remaining between them. CDR3 length equals 13 residues. Germline lookup yields CDR1 PRHDT and CDR2 FYEKMQ (reference sequence).

This chain connects TRBV7-7 to TRBJ2-1; 9 bases line up with TRBD2. CDR3 size: 15 residues. After removal of 3 bases from V and 8 bases from J, the junction contained 8 bases not matched to a gene. Germline values: CDR1 SSHAT, CDR2 FNYEAQ (reference sequence). The chain's CDR3 is CASSFRGGAGDEQFF. CDR3 nucleotide sequence: TGTGCCAGCAGCTTTCGCGGGGGGGCCGGGGATGAGCAGTTCTTC.

This clone was seen only once. The rearrangement links TRBV7-2 to TRBJ2-3; D is perhaps TRBD2 (6 bases). This CDR3 is built from 15 residues. V was clipped by 4 bases and J by 2 bases, with 13 bases between them. Germline values: CDR1 SGHTA, CDR2 FQGNSA. CDR3 protein: CASSSMAGNTDTQYF. Written as DNA, the CDR3 is TGTGCCAGCAGCTCCATGGCGGGGAACACAGATACGCAGTATTTT.

This chain connects TRBV12-5 to TRBJ1-3, with a tentative D call TRBD1 (6 bases). Germline V gene data show CDR1 as LGHNT and CDR2 as FRNRAP. Trimming removed 2 bases at V and 8 bases at J, with 13 bases between. The CDR3 length is 14 residues. Here the CDR3 reads CASGLSGAGDTIYF. DNA for the CDR3: TGTGCTAGTGGTTTGTCAGGGGCGGGAGACACCATATATTTT.

The rearrangement joins TRBV25-1 to TRBJ2-2; D may be TRBD2 (5 bases). The V end lost 3 bases, the J end lost 5 bases, and 13 bases lay between the germline ends. CDR3 length: 15 residues. Germline CDR1 reads MGHDK; CDR2 reads SYGVNS. Here the CDR3 reads CASSDRGFLTGELFF. Here the CDR3 DNA reads TGTGCCAGCAGTGATCGCGGGTTTTTAACCGGGGAGCTGTTTTTT.

This chain joins TRBV18 and TRBJ2-3; D perhaps matches TRBD1 (6 bases). V gave up 2 bases and J gave up 2 bases, with 14 bases separating them. CDR1 is KGHSH, CDR2 LQKENI, per germline. The CDR3 runs to 16 residues. CDR3 DNA: TGTGCCAGCTCACCAGGGGACAACCTCTCCACAGATACGCAGTATTTT. Translated, it gives CASSPGDNLSTDTQYF. The entire variable domain, with the rest obtained from reference TRBV18 and TRBJ2-3, is as follows: NAGVMQNPRHLVRRRGQEARLRCSPMKGHSHVYWYRQLPEEGLKFMVYLQKENIIDESGMPKERFSAEFPKEGPSILRIQQVVRGDSAAYFCASSPGDNLSTDTQYFGPGTRLTVL.